Listed here are 19 T cell receptor beta chains from one sample, sequenced in a study of human T cells and chemical hapten exposure. In TCRdb, the RACE reads were re-called with MiXCR into one record per CDR3 protein. The table records around 92,000 distinct CDR3 sequences, 11% of them present only once. As to time point: pre-sensitization, week 0. Treatment here: therapeutic diphenylcyclopropenone sensitization with weekly scalp DPC. The source material was whole blood, sampled in connection with sensitization to the hapten diphenylcyclopropenone (DPC). These receptors came from a woman aged 60-75 years with alopecia areata. Some clones in this sample may be carry-over from other donors' samples.

The chain links TRBV15 to TRBJ1-2; TRBD1 aligns across 9 bases. V lost 3 bases, J lost 2 bases, and 4 bases stayed unmatched. Per the germline V gene, CDR1 is LNHNV and CDR2 is YYDKDF (reference sequence). This CDR3 is built from 15 residues. DNA for the CDR3: TGTGCCACCAGCAGGGACAGGGGATACAACTATGGCTACACCTTC. This gives the protein CATSRDRGYNYGYTF. The whole variable domain, remainder taken from reference TRBV15 and TRBJ1-2, is DAMVIQNPRYQVTQFGKPVTLSCSQTLNHNVMYWYQQKSSQAPKLLFHYYDKDFNNEADTPDNFQSRRPNTSFCFLDIRSPGLGDTAMYLCATSRDRGYNYGYTFGSGTRLTVV.

The chain uses TRBV10-3 and TRBJ2-1; a possible D gene is TRBD2 (6 bases). Deletions cut 7 bases from V and 15 bases from J, with 19 bases between. The CDR3 totals 12 residues. Germline CDR1 ENHRY, CDR2 SYGVKD. The CDR3: CAITNPGGHRFF. In nucleotides, the CDR3 is TGTGCCATCACCAACCCCGGGGGTCACCGGTTCTTC.

The chain employs TRBV2 and TRBJ2-7, with a tentative D call TRBD1 (5 bases). Germline V gene data show CDR1 as SNHLY and CDR2 as FYNNEI. Trimming took off 9 bases at V and 3 bases at J, with 9 bases between the two ends. CDR3 size: 11 residues. CDR3 sequence (DNA): TGTGCCAGTGCAGGGATCTACGAGCAGTACTTC. Amino acid sequence: CASAGIYEQYF.

In this sample, this clonotype turned up many times. The chain combines TRBV24-1 with TRBJ2-3, with 7 bases identical to TRBD1. CDR1 and CDR2 from the germline V gene are KGHDR and SFDVKD. The V gene end was trimmed by 5 bases and the J gene end by 2 bases; junction bases not matched to a gene: 9. The CDR3 contains 16 residues. CDR3 coding DNA: TGTGCCACCAGTGCCTCGTCGGGACAGCTCACAGATACGCAGTATTTT. This translates into CATSASSGQLTDTQYF.

This clonotype showed up many times. V gene TRBV7-3 combines with J gene TRBJ2-3, with D unresolved. This CDR3 comprises 16 residues. V dropped 0 bases and J dropped 7 bases, with 17 bases sitting between them. Germline V gives CDR1 SGHTA, CDR2 FQGTGA. CDR3 coding DNA: TGTGCCAGCAGCTTAACGTTCTCGGAGTTCAGCTATACGCAGTATTTT. This translates into CASSLTFSEFSYTQYF. Combining the CDR3 with reference TRBV7-3 and TRBJ2-3 gives the whole variable domain GAGVSQTPSNKVTEKGKYVELRCDPISGHTALYWYRQSLGQGPEFLIYFQGTGAADDSGLPNDRFFAVRPEGSVSTLKIQRTERGDSAVYLCASSLTFSEFSYTQYFGPGTRLTVL.

The table lists this clonotype with many counts. The chain has TRBV2 and TRBJ2-2; D is unclear. Looked up from germline, CDR1 is SNHLY and CDR2 is FYNNEI. The CDR3 totals 14 residues. V lost 3 bases to trimming and J lost 3 bases, with 8 bases between them. CDR3 nucleotide sequence: TGTGCCAGCAGTGAGTTTCGGCACACCGGGGAGCTGTTTTTT. It translates to CASSEFRHTGELFF.

This clonotype was found many times. V usage is TRBV29-1 and J usage is TRBJ2-2, with 16 positions matching TRBD2. The CDR3 contains 16 residues. Germline V gene sequence: CDR1 SQVTM, CDR2 ANQGSEA. With 1 base clipped from V and 11 bases from J, the junction kept 7 bases outside the gene matches. The CDR3, as DNA: TGCAGCGTTGAAGCGGGACTAGCGGGGGGGCATGGAGAGCTGTTTTTT. Translation: CSVEAGLAGGHGELFF.

This clonotype was counted between two and nine times. The gene calls are TRBV7-2 and TRBJ1-1; D might be TRBD1 (5 bases). V lost 1 base to trimming and J lost 1 base, with 7 bases between them. The CDR3 contains 14 residues. Germline loops: CDR1 SGHTA, CDR2 FQGNSA. CDR3 sequence: CASSLGGKNTEAFF. CDR3 in DNA: TGTGCCAGCAGCTTAGGGGGGAAGAACACTGAAGCTTTCTTT.

The genes are TRBV7-9 and TRBJ2-3; 12 positions agree with TRBD2. V was clipped by 3 bases and J by 2 bases; unmatched bases: 6. CDR1 is SEHNR and CDR2 is FQNEAQ in the germline V gene (reference sequence). The CDR3 consists of 17 residues. The CDR3 sequence is CASSFTGLAGNTDTQYF. CDR3 coding DNA: TGTGCCAGCAGCTTCACCGGACTAGCGGGGAACACAGATACGCAGTATTTT.

This clonotype was found a few times. The chain recombines TRBV7-8 with TRBJ1-3, with a tentative D call TRBD1 (5 bases). CDR3 size: 16 residues. V was clipped by 5 bases and J by 4 bases, with 18 bases between them. The germline gives CDR1 SGHVS, CDR2 FQNEAQ. The CDR3 DNA reads as TGTGCCAGCAGCAAACAATCTAGGGGTCCCGGAAACACCATATATTTT. Residues: CASSKQSRGPGNTIYF.

This clonotype was observed at least ten times. The J gene is TRBJ2-3, the V gene TRBV7-9; D ambiguous. Deletions cut 2 bases from V and 2 bases from J, with 14 bases between. This CDR3 has 16 amino acids. CDR1 and CDR2 (germline): SEHNR, FQNEAQ (reference sequence). The CDR3 here is CASSLWRQADTDTQYF. The DNA of the CDR3 is TGTGCCAGCAGCTTATGGCGACAAGCTGACACAGATACGCAGTATTTT.

This clonotype was recorded many times. The CDR3 sequence is CAWSVQWDQPQHF. CDR3 DNA sequence: TGTGCCTGGAGTGTCCAGTGGGATCAGCCCCAGCATTTT. The rearrangement links TRBV30 to TRBJ1-5; no firm D call. The V gene lost 0 bases and the J gene lost 5 bases, with 8 bases spanning the gap. The CDR3 extends over 13 amino acids. CDR1 is GTSNPN and CDR2 is SVGIG in the germline V gene (reference sequence).

The chain has TRBV19 and TRBJ2-7, with 8 bases identical to TRBD1. With V trimmed by 5 bases and J by 5 bases, 11 bases remained unmatched. This CDR3 is built from 15 residues. Germline CDR1 LNHDA, CDR2 SQIVND (reference sequence). CDR3 region: CASSPRGQGGHEQYF. The CDR3 DNA reads TGTGCCAGTAGTCCCCGAGGACAGGGTGGCCACGAGCAGTACTTC.

This clonotype was recorded many times. The gene calls are TRBV18 and TRBJ2-6; possibly TRBD2 for D (7 bases). The CDR3 contains 17 residues. Germline V CDR1 and CDR2: KGHSH, LQKENI. Trimming removed 2 bases at V and 2 bases at J, with 13 bases between. The CDR3 sequence is CASSPIGGLAGANVLTF. Written as DNA, the CDR3 is TGTGCCAGCTCACCAATCGGGGGGCTCGCTGGGGCCAACGTCCTGACTTTC.

The chain is built from TRBV6-6 and TRBJ2-7; D is possibly TRBD1 (5 bases). Germline V CDR1 and CDR2: MNHNY, SVGAGI (reference sequence). This CDR3 has 15 residues. V was clipped by 6 bases and J by 5 bases, with 20 bases between them. DNA for the CDR3: TGTGCCAGCAGAAAACCGGACATAGTTTACGACGAGCAGTACTTC. Encoded protein: CASRKPDIVYDEQYF.

In this sample, this clonotype turned up a few times. The chain is built from TRBV11-1 and TRBJ1-2, with D hard to call. Per germline, CDR1 SGHAT and CDR2 FQDESV (reference sequence). This CDR3 has 15 amino acids. V lost 3 bases, J lost 5 bases, and 16 bases lay in between. The CDR3 region has the DNA TGTGCCAGCAGCTTGCGTACCAGTCTTAATTATGGCTACACCTTC. It encodes CASSLRTSLNYGYTF.

The chain carries TRBV19 and TRBJ2-1; 8 positions agree with TRBD2. The germline gives CDR1 LNHDA, CDR2 SQIVND (reference sequence). The CDR3 is 13 residues long. Unmatched junction bases numbered 6, after V lost 5 bases and J lost 9 bases. CDR3 sequence (DNA): TGTGCCAGTAGTTCGGGGGGGCAGGGTGAGCAGTTCTTC. This translates into CASSSGGQGEQFF.

The DNA of the CDR3 is TGTGCCAGCAGCTTGGTTCAGGGGGCAATGTCCTACAATGAGCAGTTCTTC. Protein product: CASSLVQGAMSYNEQFF. This chain links TRBV5-8 with TRBJ2-1; the match to TRBD1 covers 8 bases. Germline V gene sequence: CDR1 SGHTS, CDR2 YDEGEE. Trimming removed 0 bases from V and 1 base from J; junction bases left unmatched: 6. The CDR3 runs 17 residues.

This clonotype was counted between two and nine times. This rearrangement joins TRBV18 to TRBJ2-4; tentatively, D is TRBD2 (7 bases). Trimming took off 3 bases at V and 12 bases at J, with 18 bases between the two ends. CDR1 is KGHSH, CDR2 LQKENI, per germline. The CDR3 contains 14 residues. CDR3 in DNA: TGTGCCAGCTCACCGTCGGGGGGCCTGGCTACTCAGTACTTC. It encodes CASSPSGGLATQYF.